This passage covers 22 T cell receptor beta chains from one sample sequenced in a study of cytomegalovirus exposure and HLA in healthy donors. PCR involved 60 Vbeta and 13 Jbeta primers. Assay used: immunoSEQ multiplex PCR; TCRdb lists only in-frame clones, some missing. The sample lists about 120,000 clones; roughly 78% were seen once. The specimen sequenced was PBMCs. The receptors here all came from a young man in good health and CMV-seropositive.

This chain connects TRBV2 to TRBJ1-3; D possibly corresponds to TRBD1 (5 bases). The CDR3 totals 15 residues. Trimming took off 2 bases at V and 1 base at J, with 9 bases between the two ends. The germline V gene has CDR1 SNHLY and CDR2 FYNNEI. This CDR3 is CASSELGGSGNTIYF. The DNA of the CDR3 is TGTGCCAGCAGTGAATTGGGGGGTTCTGGAAACACCATATATTTT.

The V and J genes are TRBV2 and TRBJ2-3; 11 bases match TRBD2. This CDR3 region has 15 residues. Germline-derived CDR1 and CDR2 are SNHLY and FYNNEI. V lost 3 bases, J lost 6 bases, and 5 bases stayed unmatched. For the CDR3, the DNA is TGTGCCAGCAGTGAGGAACTAGCGGGAGACGATACGCAGTATTTT. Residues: CASSEELAGDDTQYF. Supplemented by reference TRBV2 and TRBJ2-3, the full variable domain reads EPEVTQTPSHQVTQMGQEVILRCVPISNHLYFYWYRQILGQKVEFLVSFYNNEISEKSEIFDDQFSVERPDGSNFTLKIRSTKLEDSAMYFCASSEELAGDDTQYFGPGTRLTVL.

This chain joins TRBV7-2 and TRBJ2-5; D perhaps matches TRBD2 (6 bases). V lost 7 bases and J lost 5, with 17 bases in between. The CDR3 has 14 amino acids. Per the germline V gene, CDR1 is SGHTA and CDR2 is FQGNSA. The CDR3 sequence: CASTGGYGTETQYF. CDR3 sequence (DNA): TGTGCCAGCACCGGCGGGTACGGGACTGAGACCCAGTACTTC.

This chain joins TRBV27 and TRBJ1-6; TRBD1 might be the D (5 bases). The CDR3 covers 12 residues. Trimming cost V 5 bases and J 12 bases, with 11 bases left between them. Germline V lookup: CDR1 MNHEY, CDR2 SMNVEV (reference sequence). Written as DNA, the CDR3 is TGTGCCAGCAGTCGCCCCAGGGAACCCCTCCACTTT. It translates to CASSRPREPLHF.

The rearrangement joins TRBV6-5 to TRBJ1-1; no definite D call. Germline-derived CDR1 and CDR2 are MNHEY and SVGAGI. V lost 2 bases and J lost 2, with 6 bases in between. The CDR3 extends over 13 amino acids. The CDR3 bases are TGTGCCAGCAGTTACCGCAGTAACACTGAAGCTTTCTTT. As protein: CASSYRSNTEAFF.

The CDR3 protein is CASLDGNTEAFF. As DNA, the CDR3 is TGTGCCAGCCTAGATGGGAACACTGAAGCTTTCTTT. The rearrangement joins TRBV2 to TRBJ1-1; no reliable D call. The germline CDR1 and CDR2 sequences are SNHLY and FYNNEI. V was shortened by 8 bases and J by 1 base, with 8 bases between the two germline ends. This CDR3 is built from 12 residues. Using reference TRBV2 and TRBJ1-1 for the parts outside the CDR3, the full variable domain is EPEVTQTPSHQVTQMGQEVILRCVPISNHLYFYWYRQILGQKVEFLVSFYNNEISEKSEIFDDQFSVERPDGSNFTLKIRSTKLEDSAMYFCASLDGNTEAFFGQGTRLTVV.

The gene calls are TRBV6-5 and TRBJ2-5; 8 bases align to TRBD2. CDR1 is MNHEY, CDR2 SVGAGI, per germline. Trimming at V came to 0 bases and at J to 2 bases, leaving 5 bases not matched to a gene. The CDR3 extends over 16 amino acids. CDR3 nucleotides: TGTGCCAGCAGTTACTCAGGCGGGAGGCCTCAAGAGACCCAGTACTTC. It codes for CASSYSGGRPQETQYF.

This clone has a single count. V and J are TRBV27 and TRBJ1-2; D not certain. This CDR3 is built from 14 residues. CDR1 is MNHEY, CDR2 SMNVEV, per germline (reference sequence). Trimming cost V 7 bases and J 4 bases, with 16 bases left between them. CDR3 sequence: CASKFSTSGYGYTF. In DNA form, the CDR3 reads TGTGCCAGCAAGTTTTCAACCTCGGGCTATGGCTACACCTTC.

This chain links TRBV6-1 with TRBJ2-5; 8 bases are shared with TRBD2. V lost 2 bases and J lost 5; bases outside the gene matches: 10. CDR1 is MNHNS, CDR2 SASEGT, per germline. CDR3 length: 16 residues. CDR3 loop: CASSEFSGSGGETQYF. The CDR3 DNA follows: TGTGCCAGCAGTGAATTCAGCGGGAGCGGAGGGGAGACCCAGTACTTC.

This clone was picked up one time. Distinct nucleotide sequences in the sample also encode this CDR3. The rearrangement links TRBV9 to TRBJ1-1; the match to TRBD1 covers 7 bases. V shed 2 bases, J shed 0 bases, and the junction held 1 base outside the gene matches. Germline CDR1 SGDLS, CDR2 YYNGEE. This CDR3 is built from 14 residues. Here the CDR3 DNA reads TGTGCCAGCAGCGTCGGGACAGTGAACACTGAAGCTTTCTTT. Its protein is CASSVGTVNTEAFF.

The CDR3 coding sequence is TGTGCCAGCAGTTACCTGGGACTAGCGGGAGGGAATGAGCAGTTCTTC. Translated, it gives CASSYLGLAGGNEQFF. J is TRBJ2-1 and V is TRBV6-5; 16 nucleotides line up with TRBD2. Germline CDR1 is MNHEY and CDR2 is SVGAGI. The CDR3 runs to 16 residues. V was clipped by 2 bases and J by 7 bases; unmatched bases: 2.

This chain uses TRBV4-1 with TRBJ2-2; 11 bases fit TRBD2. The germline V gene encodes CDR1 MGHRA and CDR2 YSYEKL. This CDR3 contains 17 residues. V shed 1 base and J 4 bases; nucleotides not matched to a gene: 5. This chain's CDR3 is CASSQVVAGGSTGELFF. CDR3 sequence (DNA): TGCGCCAGCAGCCAAGTGGTAGCGGGAGGGAGCACCGGGGAGCTGTTTTTT.

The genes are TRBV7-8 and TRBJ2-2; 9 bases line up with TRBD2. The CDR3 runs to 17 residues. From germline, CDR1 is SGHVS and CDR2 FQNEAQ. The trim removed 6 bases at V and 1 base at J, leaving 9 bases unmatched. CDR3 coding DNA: TGTGCCAGCAGTCCCCGCAGAGCGGGAGGGAACACCGGGGAGCTGTTTTTT. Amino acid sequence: CASSPRRAGGNTGELFF. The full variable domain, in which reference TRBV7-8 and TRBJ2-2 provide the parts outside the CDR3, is GAGVSQSPRYKVAKRGQDVALRCDPISGHVSLFWYQQALGQGPEFLTYFQNEAQLDKSGLPSDRFFAERPEGSVSTLKIQRTQQEDSAVYLCASSPRRAGGNTGELFFGEGSRLTVL.

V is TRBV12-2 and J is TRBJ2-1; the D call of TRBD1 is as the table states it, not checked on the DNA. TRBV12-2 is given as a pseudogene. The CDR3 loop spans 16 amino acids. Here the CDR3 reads CASRFKATGENNEQFF. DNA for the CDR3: TGTGCAAGTCGCTTCAAAGCCACAGGGGAGAACAATGAGCAGTTCTTC.

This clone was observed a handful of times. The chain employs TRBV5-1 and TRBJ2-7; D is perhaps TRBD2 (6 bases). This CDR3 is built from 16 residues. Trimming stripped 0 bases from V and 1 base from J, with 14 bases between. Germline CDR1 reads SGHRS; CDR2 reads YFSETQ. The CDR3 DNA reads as TGCGCCAGCAGCTTGGCTTTAGCGGAACCTTCCTACGAGCAGTACTTC. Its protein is CASSLALAEPSYEQYF.

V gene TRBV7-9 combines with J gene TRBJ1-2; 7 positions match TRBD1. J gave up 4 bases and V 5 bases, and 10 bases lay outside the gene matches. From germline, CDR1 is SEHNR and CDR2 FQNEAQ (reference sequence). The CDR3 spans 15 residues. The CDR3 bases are TGTGCCAGCAGCCAGGAGGGGGCTGGTGGCTATGGCTACACCTTC. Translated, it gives CASSQEGAGGYGYTF.

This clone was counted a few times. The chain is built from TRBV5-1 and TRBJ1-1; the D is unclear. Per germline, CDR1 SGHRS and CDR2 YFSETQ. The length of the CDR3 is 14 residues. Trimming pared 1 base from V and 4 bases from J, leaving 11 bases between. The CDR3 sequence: CASSLSGEGTEAFF. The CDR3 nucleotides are TGCGCCAGCAGCTTGTCCGGGGAAGGCACTGAAGCTTTCTTT. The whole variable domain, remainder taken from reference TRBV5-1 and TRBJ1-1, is KAGVTQTPRYLIKTRGQQVTLSCSPISGHRSVSWYQQTPGQGLQFLFEYFSETQRNKGNFPGRFSGRQFSNSRSEMNVSTLELGDSALYLCASSLSGEGTEAFFGQGTRLTVV.

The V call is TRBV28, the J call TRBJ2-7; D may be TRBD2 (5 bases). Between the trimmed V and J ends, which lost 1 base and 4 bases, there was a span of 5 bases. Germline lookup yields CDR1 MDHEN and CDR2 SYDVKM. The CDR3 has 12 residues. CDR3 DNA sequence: TGTGCCAGCAGTTTATCGGGATACGAGCAGTACTTC. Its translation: CASSLSGYEQYF.

The chain's CDR3 is CASSSGTGQETQYF. The CDR3 DNA follows: TGTGCCAGCAGCTCAGGGACTGGCCAAGAGACCCAGTACTTC. The chain has TRBV7-6 and TRBJ2-5; D might be TRBD2 (6 bases). V shed 4 bases and J shed 1 base, with 10 bases lying between them. Germline values: CDR1 SGHVS, CDR2 FNYEAQ. This CDR3 region has 14 residues.

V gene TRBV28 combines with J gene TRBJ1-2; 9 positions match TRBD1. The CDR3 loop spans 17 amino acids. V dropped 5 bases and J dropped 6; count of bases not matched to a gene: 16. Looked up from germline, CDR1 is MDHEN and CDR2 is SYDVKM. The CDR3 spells CASSRVGQGAFFNGYTF. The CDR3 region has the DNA TGTGCCAGCAGTCGAGTGGGACAGGGTGCGTTTTTCAATGGCTACACCTTC.

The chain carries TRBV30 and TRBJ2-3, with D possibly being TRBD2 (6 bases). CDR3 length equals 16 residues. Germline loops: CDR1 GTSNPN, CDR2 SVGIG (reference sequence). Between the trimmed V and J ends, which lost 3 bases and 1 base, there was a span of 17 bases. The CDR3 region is CAWREGQGGGTDTQYF. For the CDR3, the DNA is TGTGCCTGGAGGGAGGGGCAAGGAGGGGGCACAGATACGCAGTATTTT.

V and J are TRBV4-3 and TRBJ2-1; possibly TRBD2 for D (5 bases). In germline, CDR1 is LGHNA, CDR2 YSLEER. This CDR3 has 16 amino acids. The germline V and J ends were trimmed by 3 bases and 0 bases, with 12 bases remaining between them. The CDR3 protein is CASSQIPSSSYNEQFF. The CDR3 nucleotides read TGCGCCAGCAGCCAGATACCTAGCAGCTCCTACAATGAGCAGTTCTTC.